These T cell receptor beta chains were read from a single sample in a study of T cell responses to AZD1222 COVID-19 vaccine. TCRdb keeps only in-frame clones here, not all; method: immunoSEQ multiplex PCR. The data contain roughly 180,000 clones, roughly nine tenths of them singletons. The specimen was peripheral blood, collected 28 days after the second AZD1222 dose. These TCRs come from an adult who received the AZD1222 COVID-19 vaccine. Each CDR3 is given with its conserved first and last residue. Part of the rows lack a size; the others show once, few, many or a class for expanded clones.

CDR3aa: CASRAGTGTFGGYTF
v_gene: TRBV6-5
abundance: -
j_gene: TRBJ1-2

CDR3aa: CASSPPPPGSYNEQFF
v_gene: TRBV9
abundance: -
j_gene: TRBJ2-1

CDR3aa: CAISLTVEPQHF
v_gene: TRBV10-3
abundance: once
j_gene: TRBJ1-5

CDR3aa: CASKRGDEKLFF
v_gene: TRBV6-5
abundance: -
j_gene: TRBJ1-4

CDR3aa: CASSIDHSIGVNTGELFF
v_gene: TRBV19
abundance: -
j_gene: TRBJ2-2

CDR3aa: CASSLAQGALTTDTQYF
v_gene: TRBV7-2
abundance: -
j_gene: TRBJ2-3

CDR3aa: CASSLVQGQPQHF
v_gene: TRBV7-9
abundance: -
j_gene: TRBJ1-5

CDR3aa: CASSLRAASLNYGYTF
v_gene: TRBV7-6
abundance: -
j_gene: TRBJ1-2

CDR3aa: CASSQHVGAAEAFF
v_gene: TRBV3-1/TRBV3-2
abundance: -
j_gene: TRBJ1-1

CDR3aa: CASMMSRQPQHF
v_gene: TRBV21-1
abundance: once
j_gene: TRBJ1-5

CDR3aa: CASSPGQAGGGYTF
v_gene: TRBV5-1
abundance: -
j_gene: TRBJ1-2

CDR3aa: CAISEPQGTGSPLHF
v_gene: TRBV10-3
abundance: -
j_gene: TRBJ1-6

CDR3aa: CASKVRDSNSGNTIYF
v_gene: TRBV19
abundance: -
j_gene: TRBJ1-3

CDR3aa: CASIGREKLFF
v_gene: TRBV23-1
abundance: -
j_gene: TRBJ1-4

CDR3aa: CASSQEPRVGTGELFF
v_gene: TRBV4-3
abundance: -
j_gene: TRBJ2-2

CDR3aa: CASSQDRGQSYEQYF
v_gene: TRBV4-3
abundance: once
j_gene: TRBJ2-7

CDR3aa: CASPWVANYGYTF
v_gene: TRBV6-4
abundance: once
j_gene: TRBJ1-2

CDR3aa: CSVDGAGNTEAFF
v_gene: TRBV29-1
abundance: -
j_gene: TRBJ1-1

CDR3aa: CASKPTADYGYTF
v_gene: TRBV27
abundance: -
j_gene: TRBJ1-2

CDR3aa: CASSPRGTSRQGDTQYF
v_gene: TRBV27
abundance: -
j_gene: TRBJ2-3

CDR3aa: CAWMRGWTGYGYTF
v_gene: TRBV30
abundance: few
j_gene: TRBJ1-2

CDR3aa: CASRPGPNTGELFF
v_gene: TRBV6-5
abundance: -
j_gene: TRBJ2-2

CDR3aa: CASSFVAIRRTDTQYF
v_gene: TRBV7-2
abundance: -
j_gene: TRBJ2-3

CDR3aa: CAWSELSSYNEQFF
v_gene: TRBV30
abundance: -
j_gene: TRBJ2-1

CDR3aa: CATAGFFLSTSSYNSPLHF
v_gene: TRBV2
abundance: -
j_gene: TRBJ1-6

CDR3aa: CASSDGANRANNEQFF
v_gene: TRBV5-5
abundance: -
j_gene: TRBJ2-1

CDR3aa: CASSARTATSYNEQFF
v_gene: TRBV9
abundance: -
j_gene: TRBJ2-1

CDR3aa: CASSHPGTRMYF
v_gene: TRBV4-3
abundance: -
j_gene: TRBJ2-3

CDR3aa: CASSALAGTNTGELFF
v_gene: TRBV5-1
abundance: once
j_gene: TRBJ2-2

CDR3aa: CASSQVGALGEAFF
v_gene: TRBV4-1
abundance: -
j_gene: TRBJ1-1

CDR3aa: CASTQGAGNQPQHF
v_gene: TRBV6-5
abundance: few
j_gene: TRBJ1-5

CDR3aa: CASSVGLAYEQYF
v_gene: TRBV9
abundance: -
j_gene: TRBJ2-7

CDR3aa: CASSAGLSNEKLFF
v_gene: TRBV2
abundance: -
j_gene: TRBJ1-4

CDR3aa: CASSLAISGGPYGYTF
v_gene: TRBV5-1
abundance: -
j_gene: TRBJ1-2

CDR3aa: CASSSQGSGNTIYF
v_gene: TRBV11-2
abundance: -
j_gene: TRBJ1-3

CDR3aa: CASSPLRVGNAYEQYF
v_gene: TRBV18
abundance: -
j_gene: TRBJ2-7

CDR3aa: CASSASWGGLGTDTQYF
v_gene: TRBV7-3
abundance: -
j_gene: TRBJ2-3

CDR3aa: CASSPRLAGGKDTQYF
v_gene: TRBV18
abundance: few
j_gene: TRBJ2-3

CDR3aa: CAWSRGGSSYEQYF
v_gene: TRBV30
abundance: -
j_gene: TRBJ2-7

CDR3aa: CASSIYQQETQYF
v_gene: TRBV19
abundance: -
j_gene: TRBJ2-5

CDR3aa: CASKRGRNYEQYF
v_gene: TRBV6-5
abundance: -
j_gene: TRBJ2-7

CDR3aa: CASRRTGGKVYGYTF
v_gene: TRBV6-5
abundance: -
j_gene: TRBJ1-2

CDR3aa: CASSLSRNTGELFF
v_gene: TRBV7-3
abundance: few
j_gene: TRBJ2-2

CDR3aa: CASSSRFYEQFF
v_gene: TRBV9
abundance: few
j_gene: TRBJ2-1

CDR3aa: CASSLTGTGRWKLFF
v_gene: TRBV27
abundance: -
j_gene: TRBJ1-4

CDR3aa: CASSGPGPQETQYF
v_gene: TRBV5-4
abundance: -
j_gene: TRBJ2-5

CDR3aa: CASSPLDSSGNTIYF
v_gene: TRBV2
abundance: -
j_gene: TRBJ1-3

CDR3aa: CASSDLANYGYTF
v_gene: TRBV6-6
abundance: -
j_gene: TRBJ1-2

CDR3aa: CASSDRSPGLAGVGDEQYF
v_gene: TRBV2
abundance: -
j_gene: TRBJ2-7

CDR3aa: CASSRGLISSNTGELFF
v_gene: TRBV6-2/TRBV6-3
abundance: -
j_gene: TRBJ2-2